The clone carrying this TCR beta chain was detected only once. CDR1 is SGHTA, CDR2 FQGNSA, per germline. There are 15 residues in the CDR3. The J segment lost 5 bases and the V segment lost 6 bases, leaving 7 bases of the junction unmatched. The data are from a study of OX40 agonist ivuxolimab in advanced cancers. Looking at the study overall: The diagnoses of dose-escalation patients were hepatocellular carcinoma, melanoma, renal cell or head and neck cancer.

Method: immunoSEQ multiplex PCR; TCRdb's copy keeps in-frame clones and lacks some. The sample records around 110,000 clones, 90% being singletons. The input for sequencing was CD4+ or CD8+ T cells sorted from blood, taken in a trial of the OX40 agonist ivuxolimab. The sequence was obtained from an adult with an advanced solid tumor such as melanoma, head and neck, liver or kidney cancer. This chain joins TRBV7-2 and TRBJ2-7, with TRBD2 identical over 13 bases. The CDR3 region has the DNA TGTGCCAGCAGGGTTACTAGCGGGGGGGAGGACGAGCAGTACTTC. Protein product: CASRVTSGGEDEQYF.